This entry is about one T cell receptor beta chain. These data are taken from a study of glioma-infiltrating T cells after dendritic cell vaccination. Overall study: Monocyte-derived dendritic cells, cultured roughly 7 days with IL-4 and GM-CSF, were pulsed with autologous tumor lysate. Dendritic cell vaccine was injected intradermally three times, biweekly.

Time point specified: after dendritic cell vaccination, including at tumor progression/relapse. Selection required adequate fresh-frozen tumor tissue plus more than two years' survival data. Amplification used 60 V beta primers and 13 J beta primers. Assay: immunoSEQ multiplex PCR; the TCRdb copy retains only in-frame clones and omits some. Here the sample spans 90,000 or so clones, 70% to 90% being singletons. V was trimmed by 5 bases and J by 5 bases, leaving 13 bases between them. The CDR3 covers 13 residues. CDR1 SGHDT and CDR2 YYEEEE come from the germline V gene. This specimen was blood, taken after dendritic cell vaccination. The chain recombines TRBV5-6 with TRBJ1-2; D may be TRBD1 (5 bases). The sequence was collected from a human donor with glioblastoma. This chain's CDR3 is CASRKDNEYGYTF. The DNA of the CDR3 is TGTGCCAGCAGGAAGGACAATGAGTATGGCTACACCTTC.